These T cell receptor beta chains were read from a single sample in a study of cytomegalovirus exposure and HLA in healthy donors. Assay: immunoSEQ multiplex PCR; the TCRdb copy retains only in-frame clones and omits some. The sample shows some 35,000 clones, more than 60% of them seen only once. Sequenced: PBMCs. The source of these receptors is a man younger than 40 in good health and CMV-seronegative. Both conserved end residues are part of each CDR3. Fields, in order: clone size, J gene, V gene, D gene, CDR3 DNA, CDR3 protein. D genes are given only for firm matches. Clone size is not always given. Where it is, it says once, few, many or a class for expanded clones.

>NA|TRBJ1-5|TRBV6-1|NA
TGTGCCAGCAGTGACGGGAGATATAGCAATCAGCCCCAGCATTTT
CASSDGRYSNQPQHF
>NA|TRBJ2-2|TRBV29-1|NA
TGCAGCGTTTCAACTAGCACCGGGGAGCTGTTTTTT
CSVSTSTGELFF
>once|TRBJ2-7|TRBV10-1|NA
TGCGCCAGCAGGCCAAGTTCCGGGACTGGAGACTACGAGCAGTACTTC
CASRPSSGTGDYEQYF
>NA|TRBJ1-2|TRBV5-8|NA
TGTGCCAGCAGCCCTAGGACAGAAGCCTATGGCTACACCTTC
CASSPRTEAYGYTF
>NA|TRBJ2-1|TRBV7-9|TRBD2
TGTGCCAGCAGCCAGACTAGCGGGAGGGCCGTGAGCGATGAGCAGTTCTTC
CASSQTSGRAVSDEQFF
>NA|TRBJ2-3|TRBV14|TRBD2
TGTGCCAGCAGCAGAGCGGGAGTTCCAGATACGCAGTATTTT
CASSRAGVPDTQYF
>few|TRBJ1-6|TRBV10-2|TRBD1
TGCGCCAGCAGTGAGGACCAGGGGGATTCACCCCTCCACTTT
CASSEDQGDSPLHF
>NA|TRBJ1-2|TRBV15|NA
TGTGCCACCAATATGGGGGGGGACTATGGCTACACCTTC
CATNMGGDYGYTF
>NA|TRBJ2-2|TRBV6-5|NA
TGTGCCAGCAGCCCAGGCCCAAGCACCGGGGAGCTGTTTTTT
CASSPGPSTGELFF
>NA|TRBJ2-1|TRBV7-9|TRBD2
TGTGCCAGCAGCTTAGCCAGCGGGAGTATGGATGAGCAGTTCTTC
CASSLASGSMDEQFF
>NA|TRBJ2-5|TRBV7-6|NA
TGTGCCAGCAGCTTAGGTGGTAACCGAGGCGAGACCCAGTACTTC
CASSLGGNRGETQYF
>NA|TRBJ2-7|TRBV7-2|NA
TGTGCCAGCAGTTGGGGGGGGGCCTCCTACGAGCAGTACTTC
CASSWGGASYEQYF
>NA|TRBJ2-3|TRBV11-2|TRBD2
TGTGCCAGCAGCTTAGGACTAGCGGGAGAAGCAGATACGCAGTATTTT
CASSLGLAGEADTQYF
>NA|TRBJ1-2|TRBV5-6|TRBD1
TGTGCCAGCAGCTCAGAGACAGGGGCCTTCTCCTATGGCTACACCTTC
CASSSETGAFSYGYTF
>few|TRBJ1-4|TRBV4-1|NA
TGCGCCAGCAGTCGAGGGTCAACTAATGAAAAACTGTTTTTT
CASSRGSTNEKLFF
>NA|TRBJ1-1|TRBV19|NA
TGTGCCAGTAGTATAGGGAGACTGAACACTGAAGCTTTCTTT
CASSIGRLNTEAFF
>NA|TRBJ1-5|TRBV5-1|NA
TGCGCCAGCAGAAAAGACACGGGGAGTCAGCCCCAGCATTTT
CASRKDTGSQPQHF
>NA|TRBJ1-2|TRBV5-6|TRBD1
TGTGCCAGCAGCTTTATGACAGGGTTAAAGAATGGCTACACCTTC
CASSFMTGLKNGYTF
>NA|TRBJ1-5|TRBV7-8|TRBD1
TGTGCCAGCAGCAAGGGACAGATCAATCAGCCCCAGCATTTT
CASSKGQINQPQHF
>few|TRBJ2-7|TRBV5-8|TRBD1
TGTGCCAGCAGCTTGCAGGGGGCCGCCCTAGAGCAGTACTTC
CASSLQGAALEQYF
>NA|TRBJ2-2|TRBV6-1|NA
TGTGCCAGCAGTGAATTCGGTGGTGACACCGGGGAGCTGTTTTTT
CASSEFGGDTGELFF
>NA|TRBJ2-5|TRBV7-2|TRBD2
TGTGCCAGCAGCCCTAGGACTAGTCGGCAAGAGACCCAGTACTTC
CASSPRTSRQETQYF
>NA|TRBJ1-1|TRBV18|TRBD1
TGTGCCAGCTTGCCGGGGACAGGGGGTGACACTGAAGCTTTCTTT
CASLPGTGGDTEAFF